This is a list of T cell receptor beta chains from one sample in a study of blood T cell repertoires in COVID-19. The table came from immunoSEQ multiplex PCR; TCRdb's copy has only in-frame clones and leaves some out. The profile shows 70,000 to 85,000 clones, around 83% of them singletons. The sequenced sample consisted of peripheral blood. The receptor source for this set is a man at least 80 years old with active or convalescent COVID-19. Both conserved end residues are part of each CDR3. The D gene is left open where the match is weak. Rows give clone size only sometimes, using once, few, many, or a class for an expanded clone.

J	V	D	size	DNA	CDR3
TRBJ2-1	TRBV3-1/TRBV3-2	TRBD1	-	TGTGCCAGCAGCCACCGGGACAGGGGGCGCAGCCATGAGCAGTTCTTC	CASSHRDRGRSHEQFF
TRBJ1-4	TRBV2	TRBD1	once	TGTGCCAGCAGTGAGGGGACAGGGGGGGAAAAACTGTTTTTT	CASSEGTGGEKLFF
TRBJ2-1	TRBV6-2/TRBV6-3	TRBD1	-	TGTGCCAGCAGTTACGGGGACAGCTCCTACAATGAGCAGTTCTTC	CASSYGDSSYNEQFF
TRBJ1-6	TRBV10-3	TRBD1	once	TGTGCCATCAGGCCACAGGGGGCGGAAAATTCACCCCTCCACTTT	CAIRPQGAENSPLHF
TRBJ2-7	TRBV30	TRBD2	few	TGTGCCTGTCTAGCTAGCGGGAGTCTCTACGAGCAGTACTTC	CACLASGSLYEQYF
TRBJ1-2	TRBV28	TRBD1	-	TGTGCCAGCAGTTTGGGACAGGGAGGGTGGCTACCCTTC	CASSLGQGGWLPF
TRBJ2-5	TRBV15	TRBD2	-	TGTGCCACCAGCAGAGGACTAGCTCAAGAGACCCAGTACTTC	CATSRGLAQETQYF
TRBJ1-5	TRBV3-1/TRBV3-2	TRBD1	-	TGTGCCAGCAGCCAGAGGGGGCTTCAGCCCCAGCATTTT	CASSQRGLQPQHF
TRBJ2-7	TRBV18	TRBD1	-	TGTGCCAGCTCACCACCTGGGACAGGGACGGGAGAGCAGTACTTC	CASSPPGTGTGEQYF
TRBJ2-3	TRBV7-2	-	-	TGTGCCAGCAGCCACGAGGGCGGGGATACGCAGTATTTT	CASSHEGGDTQYF
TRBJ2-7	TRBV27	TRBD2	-	TGTGCCAGCAGTCCAACTTATTTGGGCGGGAGCTCCTACGAGCAGTACTTC	CASSPTYLGGSSYEQYF
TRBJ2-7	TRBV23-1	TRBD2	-	TGCGCCAGCAGTCAATTGGCCCTAGCGGGAGGACAGTACTTC	CASSQLALAGGQYF
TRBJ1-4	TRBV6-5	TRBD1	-	TGTGCCAGCAGGGCTCCGGGACAGACGGTGGAAAAACTGTTTTTT	CASRAPGQTVEKLFF
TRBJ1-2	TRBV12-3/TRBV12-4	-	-	TGTGCCAGCAGGCCAAGGACTGACTATGGCTACACCTTC	CASRPRTDYGYTF
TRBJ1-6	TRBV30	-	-	TGTGCCTGGACGGTCCCCTATAATTCACCCCTCCACTTT	CAWTVPYNSPLHF
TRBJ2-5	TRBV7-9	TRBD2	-	TGTGCCAGCAGCTTAGGGGGGGTAGCGGGAGAGGAGACCCAGTACTTC	CASSLGGVAGEETQYF
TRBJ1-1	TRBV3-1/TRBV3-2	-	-	TGTGCCAGCAGCCCGACCGGGGGGAACACTGAAGCTTTCTTT	CASSPTGGNTEAFF
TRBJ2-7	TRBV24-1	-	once	TGTGCCACCGTCGGGGCCTACGAGCAGTACTTC	CATVGAYEQYF
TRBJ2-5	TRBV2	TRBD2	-	TGTGCCAGCAGTCCCGGGACTAGCGGGAGCCCACGAGAGACCCAGTACTTC	CASSPGTSGSPRETQYF
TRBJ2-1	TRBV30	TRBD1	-	TGTGCCTGGAGCGGACAGGGAAGCTCCTACAATGAGCAGTTCTTC	CAWSGQGSSYNEQFF
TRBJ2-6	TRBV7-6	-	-	TGTGCCAGCAGCCTACTAACAGGGTCCGGGGCCAACGTCCTGACTTTC	CASSLLTGSGANVLTF
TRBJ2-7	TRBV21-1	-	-	TGTGCCAGCAGCAAAGTCTGTTACGAGCGGGATAATAACGAGCAGTACTTC	CASSKVCYERDNNEQYF